This T cell receptor beta chain is from a study of T cells in Graves' hyperthyroidism and ophthalmopathy. Amplified TCR beta CDR3 regions came from RNA transcripts. Using the HTBI primer set, a first-round RT-PCR was run on the TCR CDR3. MiXCR, applied by TCRdb to the multiplex PCR reads, yields one record per CDR3 protein. The sample consists of 700,000 or so distinct CDR3 sequences, 15% to 20% of them appearing once. This clonotype occurred many times. In germline, CDR1 is MDHEN, CDR2 SYDVKM. The CDR3 loop spans 15 amino acids. V was pared by 2 bases and J by 10 bases, with 10 bases of the junction left unmatched.

The V and J genes are TRBV28 and TRBJ1-5; 8 bases align to TRBD1. Sequencing was carried out using blood. This TCR was recovered from a man aged 18 to 35 with Graves' hyperthyroidism. CDR3 DNA sequence: TGTGCCAGCAGTTTACGCGGACAGGGTTACTATCCCCAGCATTTT. Translating gives CASSLRGQGYYPQHF.